What follows is one TCR beta chain and its context. Its matching antigen is unknown. The protocol was immunoSEQ multiplex PCR, while the TCRdb copy is restricted to in-frame clones and leaves out a portion. The profile shows roughly 80,000 clones, about 91% of them singletons. The ends were cut back, 0 bases at V and 0 bases at J, with 5 bases in the middle. This CDR3 has 14 residues. From germline, CDR1 is MNHEY and CDR2 SVGAGI. This entry comes from a study of OX40 agonist ivuxolimab in advanced cancers. The wider study: With ivuxolimab, an agonistic anti-OX40 (CD134) antibody, patients were treated. The patients received ivuxolimab by intravenous route every 2 weeks at 0.01 to 10 mg/kg. Study observations and caveats: The 0.1-3.0 mg/kg partial responders had among the lowest clonal expansion.

Collection of blood occurred at baseline, at cycle 4 day 1, and at cycle 7 day 1. The sequencing used CD4+ or CD8+ T cells sorted from blood, collected in a trial of the OX40 agonist ivuxolimab. The receptor's source is an adult with an advanced solid tumor such as melanoma, head and neck, liver or kidney cancer. The V gene is TRBV6-5, the J gene TRBJ1-1; D ambiguous. The CDR3 nucleotides are TGTGCCAGCAGTTACTCGAGCGTGAACACTGAAGCTTTCTTT. It encodes CASSYSSVNTEAFF.